These 6 T cell receptor beta chains originate from one sample sequenced in a study of blood T cells in healthy people across ages. With a J-beta primer mix and a sample-barcoded 5' primer, a second PCR ran about 7 to 12 cycles. TCRdb called the 5' RACE reads again in MiXCR, with one record for every CDR3 protein. The sample has 730,000 or so distinct CDR3 sequences; roughly 43% are singletons. The sample comprised blood. Source of these receptors: a woman in her sixties in good health.

This clonotype appeared once. The germline gene is not matched at one end of the junction; a read error may be the cause. The genes are TRBV19 and TRBJ2-3; 9 bases map to TRBD1. Germline V gene data show CDR1 as LNHDA and CDR2 as SQIVND (reference sequence). The length of the CDR3 is 18 residues. In DNA form, the CDR3 reads TGTGCCAGTAGTTTAGATACCCTAGGGACAGGGTTCACAGATACGCAGTATTTT. It specifies CASSLDTLGTGFTDTQYF.

As for this clonotype: One end of the junction varies from germline; a read error may be responsible. The chain is built from TRBV5-1 and TRBJ2-7, with unresolved D. Germline CDR1 is SGHRS and CDR2 is YFSETQ. The CDR3 consists of 16 residues. The CDR3 reads CVSSLEPRVFFYEQYF. The CDR3 bases are TGCGTCAGCAGCTTGGAACCTAGGGTTTTCTTTTACGAGCAGTACTTC.

This clonotype was seen a few times. The chain carries TRBV20-1 and TRBJ2-7; 7 nucleotides agree with TRBD1. The CDR3 totals 14 residues. With V trimmed by 0 bases and J by 2 bases, 4 bases remained unmatched. Germline V gene sequence: CDR1 DFQATT, CDR2 SNEGSKA (reference sequence). The CDR3 bases are TGCAGTGCTAGAGATGTGCAGGGGGCCTACGAGCAGTACTTC. Translating it yields CSARDVQGAYEQYF.

This clonotype was recorded many times. The chain links TRBV4-2 to TRBJ2-1, with 9 bases aligning to TRBD1. This CDR3 has 14 residues. In germline, CDR1 is LGHNA, CDR2 YNFKEQ. The trim removed 1 base at V and 7 bases at J, leaving 2 bases unmatched. The CDR3 is CASSQGQGGNEQFF. DNA for the CDR3: TGTGCCAGCAGCCAAGGACAGGGGGGGAATGAGCAGTTCTTC.

In this sample, this clonotype turned up once. The junction departs from germline at one end; a sequencing error may be responsible. V usage is TRBV25-1 and J usage is TRBJ2-3; TRBD2 aligns across 7 bases. Germline V gene sequence: CDR1 MGHDK, CDR2 SYGVNS. This CDR3 is 15 amino acids long. This CDR3 reads CASSPLAGESDAQYF. CDR3 in DNA: TGTGCCAGCAGCCCGCTGGCGGGAGAATCAGATGCGCAGTATTTT.

This clonotype was counted between two and nine times. V usage is TRBV3-1 and J usage is TRBJ2-1, with D perhaps TRBD2 (6 bases). The CDR3 consists of 15 residues. V was shortened by 0 bases and J by 5 bases, with 11 bases between the two germline ends. The V gene's germline CDR1 is LGHDT and CDR2 YNNKEL (reference sequence). CDR3 protein: CASSQERTGDNEQFF. As DNA, the CDR3 is TGTGCCAGCAGCCAAGAGCGAACGGGGGACAATGAGCAGTTCTTC.